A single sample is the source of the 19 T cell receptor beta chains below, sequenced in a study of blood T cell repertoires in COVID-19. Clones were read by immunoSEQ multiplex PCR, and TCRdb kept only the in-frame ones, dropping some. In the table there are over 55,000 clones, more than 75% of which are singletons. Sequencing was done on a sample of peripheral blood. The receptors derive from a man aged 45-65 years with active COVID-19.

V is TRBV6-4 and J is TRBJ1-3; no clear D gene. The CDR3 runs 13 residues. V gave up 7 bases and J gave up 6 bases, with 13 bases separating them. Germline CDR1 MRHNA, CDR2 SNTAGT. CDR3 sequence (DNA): TGTGCCAGCAAGCCCGGGAGGGAAAACACCATATATTTT. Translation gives CASKPGRENTIYF.

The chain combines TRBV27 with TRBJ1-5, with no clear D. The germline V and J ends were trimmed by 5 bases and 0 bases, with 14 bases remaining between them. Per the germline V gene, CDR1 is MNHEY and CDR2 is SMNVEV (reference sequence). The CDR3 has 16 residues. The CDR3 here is CASSPSAGVSNQPQHF. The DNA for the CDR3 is TGTGCCAGCAGTCCAAGCGCGGGAGTTAGCAATCAGCCCCAGCATTTT.

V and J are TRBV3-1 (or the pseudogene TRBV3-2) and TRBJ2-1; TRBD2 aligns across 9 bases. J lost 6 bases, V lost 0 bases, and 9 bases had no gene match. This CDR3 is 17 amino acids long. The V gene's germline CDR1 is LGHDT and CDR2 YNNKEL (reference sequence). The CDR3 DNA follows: TGTGCCAGCAGCCAAGAGTGGGGTAGCGGGAGTGGCAATGAGCAGTTCTTC. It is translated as CASSQEWGSGSGNEQFF.

CDR3 sequence (DNA): TGTGCCAGCAGCTTAGTTAGGGACAGCATGGGGGCCAAAAACATTCAGTACTTC. Protein product: CASSLVRDSMGAKNIQYF. The chain recombines TRBV7-2 with TRBJ2-4, with 7 bases lining up with TRBD1. In germline, CDR1 is SGHTA, CDR2 FQGNSA. The CDR3 loop spans 18 amino acids. Unmatched junction bases numbered 10, after V lost 1 base and J lost 1 base.

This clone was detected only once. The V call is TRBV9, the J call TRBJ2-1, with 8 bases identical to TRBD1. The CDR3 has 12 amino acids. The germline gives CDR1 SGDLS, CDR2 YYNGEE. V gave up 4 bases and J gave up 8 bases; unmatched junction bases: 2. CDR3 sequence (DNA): TGTGCCAGCAGCCGGGACAGGCATGAGCAGTTCTTC. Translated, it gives CASSRDRHEQFF.

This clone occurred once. In DNA, the CDR3 is TGTGCCAGCAGAAGGGCGAGCGGGAGACGAGCAGATACGCAGTATTTT. Protein: CASRRASGRRADTQYF. V usage is TRBV28 and J usage is TRBJ2-3; TRBD2 matches at 8 bases. This CDR3 contains 16 residues. V shed 6 bases, J shed 4 bases, and the junction held 12 bases outside the gene matches. CDR1 is MDHEN and CDR2 is SYDVKM in the germline V gene.

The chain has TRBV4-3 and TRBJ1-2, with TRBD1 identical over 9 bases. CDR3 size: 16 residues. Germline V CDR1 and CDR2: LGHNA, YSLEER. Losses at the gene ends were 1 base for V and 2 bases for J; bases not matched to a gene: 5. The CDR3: CASSQVTGGANYGYTF. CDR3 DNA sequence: TGCGCCAGCAGCCAAGTAACAGGGGGCGCGAACTATGGCTACACCTTC.

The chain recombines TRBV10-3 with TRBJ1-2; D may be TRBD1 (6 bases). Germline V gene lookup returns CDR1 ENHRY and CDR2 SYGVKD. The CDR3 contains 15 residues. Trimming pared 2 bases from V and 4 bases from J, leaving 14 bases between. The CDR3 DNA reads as TGTGCCATCAGTGAGACCGGACAGTCCCGCTATGGCTACACCTTC. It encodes CAISETGQSRYGYTF.

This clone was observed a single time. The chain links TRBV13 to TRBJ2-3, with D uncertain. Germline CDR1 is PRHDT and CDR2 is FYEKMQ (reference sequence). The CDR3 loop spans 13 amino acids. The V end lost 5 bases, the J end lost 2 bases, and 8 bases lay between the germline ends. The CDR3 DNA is TGTGCCAGCAGCCTCAGACTCACAGATACGCAGTATTTT. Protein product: CASSLRLTDTQYF. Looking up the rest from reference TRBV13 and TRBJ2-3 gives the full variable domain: AAGVIQSPRHLIKEKRETATLKCYPIPRHDTVYWYQQGPGQDPQFLISFYEKMQSDKGSIPDRFSAQQFSDYHSELNMSSLELGDSALYFCASSLRLTDTQYFGPGTRLTVL.

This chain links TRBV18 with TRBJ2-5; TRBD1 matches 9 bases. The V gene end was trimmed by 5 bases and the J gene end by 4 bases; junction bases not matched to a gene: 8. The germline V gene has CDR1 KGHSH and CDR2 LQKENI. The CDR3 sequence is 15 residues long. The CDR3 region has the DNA TGTGCCAGCTCAGAAAACAGGGGGCAGGGAGAGACCCAGTACTTC. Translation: CASSENRGQGETQYF.

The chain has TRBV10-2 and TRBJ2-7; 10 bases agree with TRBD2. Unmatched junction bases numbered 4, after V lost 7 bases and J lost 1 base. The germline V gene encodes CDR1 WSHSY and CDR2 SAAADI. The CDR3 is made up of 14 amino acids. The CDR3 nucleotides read TGCGCCAGCACTAGCGGGAGCCCATCCTACGAGCAGTACTTC. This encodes CASTSGSPSYEQYF.

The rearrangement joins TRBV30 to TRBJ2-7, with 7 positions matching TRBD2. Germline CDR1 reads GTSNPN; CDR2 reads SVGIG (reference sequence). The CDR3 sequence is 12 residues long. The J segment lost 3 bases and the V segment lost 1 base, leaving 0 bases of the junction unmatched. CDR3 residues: CAWSGGSYEQYF. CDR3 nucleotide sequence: TGTGCCTGGAGTGGCGGGAGCTACGAGCAGTACTTC.

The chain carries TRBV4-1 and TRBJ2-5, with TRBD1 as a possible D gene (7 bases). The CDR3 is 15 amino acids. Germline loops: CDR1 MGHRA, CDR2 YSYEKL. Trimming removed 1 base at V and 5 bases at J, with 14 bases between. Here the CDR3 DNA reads TGCGCCAGCAGCCAAGGGGCAGGGGGGCCGGAGACCCAGTACTTC. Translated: CASSQGAGGPETQYF.

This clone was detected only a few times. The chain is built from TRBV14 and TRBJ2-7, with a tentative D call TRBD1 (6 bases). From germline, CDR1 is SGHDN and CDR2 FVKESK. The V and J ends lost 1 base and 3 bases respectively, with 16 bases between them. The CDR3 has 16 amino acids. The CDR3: CASSQAQGISRYEQYF. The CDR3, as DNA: TGTGCCAGCAGCCAAGCCCAGGGGATTAGTCGCTACGAGCAGTACTTC.

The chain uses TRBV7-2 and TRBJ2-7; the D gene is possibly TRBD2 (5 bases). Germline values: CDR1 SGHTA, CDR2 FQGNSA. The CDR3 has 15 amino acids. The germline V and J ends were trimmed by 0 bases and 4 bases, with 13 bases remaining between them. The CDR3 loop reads CASSLARTPGYEQYF. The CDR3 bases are TGTGCCAGCAGCTTAGCGAGGACTCCCGGGTACGAGCAGTACTTC. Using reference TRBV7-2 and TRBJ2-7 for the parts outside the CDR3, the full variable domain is GAGVSQSPSNKVTEKGKDVELRCDPISGHTALYWYRQSLGQGLEFLIYFQGNSAPDKSGLPSDRFSAERTGGSVSTLTIQRTQQEDSAVYLCASSLARTPGYEQYFGPGTRLTVT.

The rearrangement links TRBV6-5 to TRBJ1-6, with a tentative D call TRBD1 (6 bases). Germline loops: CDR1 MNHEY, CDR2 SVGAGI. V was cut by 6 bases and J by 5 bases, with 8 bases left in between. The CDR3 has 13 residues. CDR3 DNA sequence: TGTGCCAGCAGGAGGGGGAATAATTCACCCCTCCACTTT. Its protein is CASRRGNNSPLHF.

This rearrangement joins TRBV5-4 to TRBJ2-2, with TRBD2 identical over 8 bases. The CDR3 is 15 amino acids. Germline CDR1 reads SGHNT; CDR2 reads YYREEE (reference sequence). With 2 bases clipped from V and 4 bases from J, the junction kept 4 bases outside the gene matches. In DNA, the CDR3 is TGTGCCAGCAGCTTAAGCGGGAGAGGCACCGGGGAGCTGTTTTTT. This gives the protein CASSLSGRGTGELFF. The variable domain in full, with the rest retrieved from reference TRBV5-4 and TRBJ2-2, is ETGVTQSPTHLIKTRGQQVTLRCSSQSGHNTVSWYQQALGQGPQFIFQYYREEENGRGNFPPRFSGLQFPNYSSELNVNALELDDSALYLCASSLSGRGTGELFFGEGSRLTVL.

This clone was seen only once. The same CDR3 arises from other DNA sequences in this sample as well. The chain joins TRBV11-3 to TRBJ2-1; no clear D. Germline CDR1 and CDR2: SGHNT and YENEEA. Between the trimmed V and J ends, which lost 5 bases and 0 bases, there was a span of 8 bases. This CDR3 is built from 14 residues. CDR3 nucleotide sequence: TGTGCCAGCAGCCTCGGTGGCTCCTACAATGAGCAGTTCTTC. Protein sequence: CASSLGGSYNEQFF.

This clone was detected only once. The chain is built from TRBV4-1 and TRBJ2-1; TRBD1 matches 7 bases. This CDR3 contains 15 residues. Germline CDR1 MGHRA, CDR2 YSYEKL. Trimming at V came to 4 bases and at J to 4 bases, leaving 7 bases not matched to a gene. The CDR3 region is CASSPGTESYNEQFF. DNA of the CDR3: TGCGCCAGCAGCCCAGGGACAGAGTCGTACAATGAGCAGTTCTTC.